This T cell receptor beta chain was sequenced during a study of blood T cell repertoires in COVID-19. Repertoires were generated with immunoSEQ multiplex PCR, while TCRdb's copy carries only in-frame clones and drops some. The sample lists some 450,000 clones; about 87% were seen once. V lost 0 bases to trimming and J lost 4 bases; unmatched junction nucleotides: 9. In germline, CDR1 is SQVTM, CDR2 ANQGSEA. The CDR3 runs 16 residues. Patients at the Seattle site were enrolled during active infection and followed longitudinally. The specimen was peripheral blood. This clonotype was obtained from a woman aged 45-65 years with COVID-19, enrolled during active disease. This chain connects TRBV29-1 to TRBJ1-2; 9 nucleotides match TRBD1. The CDR3 region is CSVEDRDRVFTYGYTF. The CDR3 nucleotides read TGCAGCGTTGAAGATCGGGACAGGGTCTTCACCTATGGCTACACCTTC.